Listed below are T cell receptor beta chains from one sample, sequenced in a study of blood T cells in healthy people across ages. TCRdb called the 5' RACE reads again in MiXCR, with one record for every CDR3 protein. This sample has approximately 800,000 distinct CDR3 sequences, with 55% to 75% found just once. The sequenced material came from blood. These receptors all stem from a man aged 25-40 years in good health. The CDR3 runs from the conserved cysteine through the conserved F or W. D genes are given only for firm matches. The size field is filled for only some rows; it gives once, few, many or a size class.

D	size	V	J	CDR3	DNA
TRBD2	-	TRBV7-2	TRBJ2-3	CASSGWTGPGGGTDTQYF	TGTGCCAGCAGCGGATGGACCGGACCCGGGGGAGGGACAGATACGCAGTATTTT
-	few	TRBV18	TRBJ1-2	CASSPPGVYYGYTF	TGTGCCAGCTCACCTCCGGGGGTTTACTATGGCTACACCTTC
-	-	TRBV21-1	TRBJ2-4	CASSQRALPLAKNIQYF	TGTGCCAGCAGCCAAAGGGCCCTTCCCTTAGCCAAAAACATTCAGTACTTC
-	-	TRBV10-3	TRBJ2-5	CAISDGEIQETQYF	TGTGCCATCAGTGACGGGGAGATCCAAGAGACCCAGTACTTC
-	-	TRBV7-9	TRBJ1-4	CASSPGVPGKEKLFF	TGTGCCAGCAGCCCCGGGGTGCCAGGGAAAGAAAAACTGTTTTTT
-	-	TRBV28	TRBJ2-7	CASSFLTDGRYEQYF	TGTGCCAGCAGCTTCCTGACAGACGGCCGTTACGAGCAGTACTTC
-	once	TRBV14	TRBJ2-3	CASSPTRGGTQYF	TGTGCCAGCAGCCCTACCAGGGGTGGTACGCAGTATTTT
TRBD1	-	TRBV5-1	TRBJ1-1	CASRRTGTDDQRAFF	TGCGCCAGCAGACGTACCGGGACAGACGACCAGAGGGCTTTCTTT
-	-	TRBV4-2	TRBJ2-3	CASSLTLGGTDTQYF	TGTGCCAGCAGCCTCACCTTAGGGGGCACAGATACGCAGTATTTT
-	-	TRBV28	TRBJ2-7	CASSEDRNFSYEQYF	TGTGCCAGCAGTGAAGACAGGAACTTCTCCTACGAGCAGTACTTC
-	-	TRBV7-2	TRBJ2-3	CASSRALGTRAVTQYF	TGTGCCAGCAGCCGCGCCCTGGGCACACGGGCGGTTACGCAGTATTTT
-	-	TRBV5-1	TRBJ2-5	CASAREGAQRRETQYF	TGCGCCAGCGCGCGGGAAGGGGCCCAACGTAGAGAGACCCAGTACTTC
-	-	TRBV7-2	TRBJ1-1	CASSLSPGGTNTEAFF	TGTGCCAGCAGCTTAAGTCCAGGTGGGACGAACACTGAAGCTTTCTTT
-	-	TRBV14	TRBJ2-3	CASSQTKPKSTDTQYF	TGTGCCAGCAGCCAAACGAAGCCTAAGAGTACAGATACGCAGTATTTT
-	many	TRBV6-2/TRBV6-3	TRBJ2-1	CASSDYEGNEQFF	TGTGCCAGCAGCGACTATGAGGGCAATGAGCAGTTCTTC
-	-	TRBV6-5	TRBJ2-3	CASSYSSTDTQYF	TGTGCCAGCAGTTACTCCAGCACAGATACGCAGTATTTT
TRBD2	-	TRBV20-1	TRBJ2-1	CSARPIAGERYNEQFF	TGCAGTGCTAGACCGATAGCGGGGGAGAGATACAATGAGCAGTTCTTC
TRBD1	-	TRBV4-1	TRBJ1-5	CASSQALMTGSQPQHF	TGCGCCAGCAGCCAAGCCTTGATGACAGGGAGCCAGCCCCAGCATTTT